What follows describes a single T cell receptor beta chain. The germline gives CDR1 LGHDT, CDR2 YNNKEL (reference sequence). The junction had 7 bases not matched to a gene; V was cut back by 5 bases and J by 3 bases. The length of the CDR3 is 14 residues. The record originates from a study of blood T cell repertoires in COVID-19. Study-wide background: Collection of acute and convalescent COVID-19 samples took place in the United States, Italy and Spain. PBMCs, B-cell-depleted T cells, or T cells were the source of the cDNA or gDNA that made up the material.

Per the study methods: Amplification of reference gene primers was used by the study to estimate nucleated cell counts. TCRdb's copy holds only in-frame clones and misses some; the assay was immunoSEQ multiplex PCR. The D gene and trimming were derived from the DNA, and the V and J assignments and clone size from that table. The data hold around 110,000 clones, with about four fifths observed a single time. The sample comprised peripheral blood. This receptor was taken from a man aged 60-69 years with active or convalescent COVID-19. The chain recombines TRBV3-1 (or the pseudogene TRBV3-2) with TRBJ2-7; 7 bases align to TRBD2. The CDR3 reads CASSNSGPHYEQYF. In DNA form, the CDR3 reads TGTGCCAGCAGCAATAGCGGGCCTCACTACGAGCAGTACTTC.